The sequence of this TCR beta chain was determined in a study of CD8 T cells in Susac syndrome. Reverse transcription used about 0.45 to 1 ug RNA and random hexamers. TCRdb re-analysed the immunoSEQ multiplex PCR reads in MiXCR, keeping a single row per CDR3 protein. This table has 200,000 to 300,000 distinct CDR3 sequences, around 93% appearing once. Trimming cost V 6 bases and J 9 bases, with 9 bases left between them. CDR1 is MNHEY and CDR2 is SVGAGI in the germline V gene. This CDR3 has 11 residues. Sequencing was done on a sample of CD4+ T cells from PBMCs. This receptor was identified in a human donor with multiple sclerosis. The V call is TRBV6-5, the J call TRBJ2-1; weak D call: TRBD1 (6 bases). CDR3 loop: CASSRGGEQFF. As DNA, the CDR3 is TGTGCCAGCAGCAGGGGTGGTGAGCAGTTCTTC.